This T cell receptor beta chain is from a study of CXCR3-negative and CXCR3-positive naive CD8 T cells. Overall study results and limits: With CXCR3 expression partially decreased after cryopreservation, most assays relied on fresh PBMCs. Higher TRB CDR3 hydrophobicity marked CXCR3-positive naive cells relative to CXCR3-negative naive cells.

A note on this clonotype: Its specificity is not known.

CDR1 is MNHEY, CDR2 SVGAGI, per germline. The CDR3 has 15 residues. Definition of naive CD8+ T cells rested on a CD45RO-CCR7+CD27+CD95- profile. Researchers prepared the TRB cDNA libraries using 5' RACE with UMI labels. TCRdb reanalyzed the 5' RACE reads and collapses them to one entry per CDR3 protein, without DNA. This sample lists about 24,000 distinct CDR3 sequences; its ten largest clones have about 4%. The chain couples TRBV6-5 to TRBJ1-1; TCRdb selects TRBD1, and the lack of DNA leaves this call unchecked. Sequencing was performed on naive CXCR3- CD8+ T cells from blood. Subset specified: CD45RO-CCR7+CD27+CD95- naive CD8+ T cells lacking CXCR3 (TNR3-). This receptor was identified in a human donor in good health. Some clones in this sample may be carry-over from other donors' samples. CDR3 residues: CASSARQGKNTEAFF.